This entry is about one TCR beta chain. Antigen specificity is unknown. The time point was: week 11, during vaccination. The investigators gave 300 ug of mutant IDH1 20-mer peptide in each vaccine dose, together with topical imiquimod. The source of the sample is a study of a mutant IDH1 vaccine in newly diagnosed glioma. Study in general: Patients arrived already treated with radiotherapy, temozolomide, or both, most having had both. Study-wide results and caveats: Among top peripheral T cell clonotypes, changes seemed unrelated to pseudoprogression.

Using immunoSEQ multiplex PCR, the repertoire was profiled, and TCRdb retains in-frame clones only, with some absent. Of roughly 110,000 clones in the sample, about 90% were seen once. The V segment lost 5 bases and the J segment 1 base; nucleotides outside the gene matches: 11. CDR1 and CDR2 (germline): WSHSY, SAAADI. The CDR3 runs to 19 residues. This sample comprised PBMCs, obtained from a glioma patient whose treatment included an IDH1 peptide vaccine. The chain is built from TRBV10-2 and TRBJ2-5, with TRBD2 matching 15 bases. The receptor comes from a woman in her forties or fifties with glioma. DNA for the CDR3: TGCGCCAGCAGTCCAACCGGGACTAGCGGGAGGCCGCCCCAAGAGACCCAGTACTTC. Protein product: CASSPTGTSGRPPQETQYF.